This T cell receptor (beta chain) emerged from a study of T cells in women clearing cervical HPV infection. Across the whole study: Controls gave blood once infection was undetectable; cases at lesion identification.

Study findings and constraints: Repertoire richness, not evenness, was significantly elevated in CIN3+ cases versus controls. Effector/memory and HPV-specific T cells were not isolated, and association timing is unknown.

On this clone itself: What it binds is not known. The sequenced fragment ends 3 residues before the CDR3 boundary, so the rest is inferred from the germline J gene.

The germline gives CDR1 SGHRS, CDR2 YFSETQ. This CDR3 contains 14 residues. Trimming stripped 0 bases from V and 0 bases from J, with 5 bases between. Sequencing was performed with immunoSEQ multiplex PCR; in TCRdb, only in-frame clones are kept and a portion is missing. The ten top clones account for around 1.6%, within a sample of 45,000 to 55,000 clones. The specimen was blood buffy coat. This chain uses TRBV5-1 with TRBJ2-3, with D hard to call. This TCR came from a woman between 18 and 70 years old with a cervical HPV16 infection that either progressed to CIN3+ or cleared (not recorded which). The CDR3 region is CASSLGESTDTQYF. The CDR3 bases that were read are TGCGCCAGCAGCTTGGGCGAAAGCACAGATACG.